This T cell receptor (beta chain) is drawn from a study of blood T cell repertoires in COVID-19. Across the whole study: COVID-19 samples collected from the United States, Italy and Spain covered acute and convalescent phases. T cells, B-cell-depleted T cells, or PBMCs supplied cDNA or gDNA.

Per the authors' pipeline: Amplifying reference gene primers gave estimates of nucleated cell counts. Assay used: immunoSEQ multiplex PCR; TCRdb lists only in-frame clones, some missing. The V and J calls and clone size were taken over from that table, and D and trimming were inferred from the DNA. The sample shows 90,000 to 120,000 clones, 70% to 90% of them seen only once. The TCR originated in a human donor in a cohort sampled during active COVID-19. Specimen: peripheral blood.

This chain's CDR3 is CASSRQGVITEAFF. The CDR3, as DNA: TGTGCCAGCAGCCGACAGGGTGTCATCACTGAAGCTTTCTTT. The rearrangement joins TRBV3-1 (or the pseudogene TRBV3-2) to TRBJ1-1; TRBD1 matches at 7 bases. Germline V CDR1 and CDR2: LGHDT, YNNKEL (reference sequence). The J segment lost 4 bases and the V segment lost 4 bases, leaving 6 bases of the junction unmatched. The CDR3 sequence is 14 residues long.